This TCR beta chain comes out of a study of TIL therapy for anti-PD-1-resistant metastatic lung cancer. The overall study: By whole-exome sequencing, median non-synonymous tumor mutation burden was roughly 1.6 mutations per megabase.

Germline V gene data show CDR1 as GTSNPN and CDR2 as SVGIG (reference sequence). With 4 bases clipped from V and 6 bases from J, the junction kept 9 bases outside the gene matches. The CDR3 runs to 14 residues. Time point denoted: pre-treatment sample, taken before nivolumab and TIL therapy. Pleural nodules or supraclavicular lymph nodes made up most of the excised metastases sampled. This was the immunoSEQ v3 assay. Clones were sequenced by immunoSEQ multiplex PCR, and TCRdb holds only the in-frame ones, with some missing. Among around 100,000 clones listed, around three fifths were seen once. The receptor comes from a person aged 25 to 85 with non-small cell lung cancer. The chain links TRBV30 to TRBJ2-5; TRBD2 aligns across 9 bases. This specimen consisted of tumor tissue, obtained at baseline. CDR3 region: CAWNMAGGMKTQYF. The CDR3 DNA follows: TGTGCCTGGAATATGGCGGGGGGGATGAAGACCCAGTACTTC.